Described below is a single T cell receptor beta chain sequence and its context. Its antigen is as yet unknown. The CDR3 is 18 residues long. Germline values: CDR1 SNHLY, CDR2 FYNNEI. Germline trimming cut 4 bases from V and 0 bases from J; bases unmatched to any gene: 9. The data were obtained in a study of chemoradiotherapy in HPV16-positive cancers. Across the whole study: Functional T-cell assays on a couple of HPV16-positive patients' cells defined candidate HPV-specific clones and common TCR motifs.

Study-level points and caveats: During treatment, candidate HPV-specific clones and E7-related motifs expanded in tumor.

The data were produced by immunoSEQ multiplex PCR, yet TCRdb's version contains in-frame clones alone and is incomplete. Seen here are some 11,000 clones, almost 90% observed once, and the top ten hold 2.5% to 3%. Repeated repertoire sampling spanned the course of chemoradiotherapy. J is TRBJ2-7 and V is TRBV2; 13 bases are a match to TRBD2. The source is a human donor with HPV-associated anogenital cancer. This material was collected from a patient who underwent chemoradiotherapy. The CDR3 loop reads CASSGVGTSGKSSYEQYF. The CDR3 coding sequence is TGTGCCAGCAGTGGGGTAGGGACTAGCGGGAAAAGCTCCTACGAGCAGTACTTC.